The T cell receptor (beta chain) described here comes from a study of T-cell memory formation after mild COVID-19. Remarks on this clonotype: Its antigen is still unknown.

TCRdb re-analysed the 5' RACE reads in MiXCR, keeping a single row per CDR3 protein. The sample carries 210,000 or so distinct CDR3 sequences, over 9.5% recorded once. Study observations and caveats: The SARS-CoV-2 specificity of second-wave clones reaching peak at day 37 remained unverified. CD4+ contracting clones were mainly CM and EM; CD8+ ones, EMRA. Clones that shrank (day 15 to 85) were balanced CD4/CD8, whereas later expanders leaned CD4+.

Germline lookup yields CDR1 KGHSH and CDR2 LQKENI. This CDR3 is 16 amino acids long. V shed 0 bases and J shed 4 bases, with 16 bases lying between them. Sequenced material: PBMCs or a T cell subset sorted from them (not recorded which). This TCR was recovered from a man between 18 and 35 years old who had mild COVID-19 (a few samples of this study predate the infection). Cell type and time point are not known. The J gene is TRBJ2-7, the V gene TRBV18, with a tentative D call TRBD2 (6 bases). CDR3 loop: CASSPPAGQEFYEQYF. The CDR3 DNA is TGTGCCAGCTCACCACCGGCGGGGCAGGAATTTTACGAGCAGTACTTC.